Sequencing of this T cell receptor beta chain was carried out in a study of cytomegalovirus exposure and HLA in healthy donors. This clone was observed once. This table comes from immunoSEQ multiplex PCR, and its TCRdb copy is limited to in-frame clones, with some not included. Seen here are approximately 140,000 clones, 84% observed once, and the top ten hold roughly 1.4%. This CDR3 is 14 amino acids long. V shed 1 base and J shed 4 bases, with 8 bases lying between them. Germline V gives CDR1 SGHVS, CDR2 FNYEAQ. The V call is TRBV7-6, the J call TRBJ1-5, with D possibly being TRBD1 (5 bases). This sequence was found in a woman in her twenties or thirties in good health and CMV-seronegative. Sequencing was done on a sample of PBMCs. In DNA form, the CDR3 reads TGTGCCAGCAGCTTAGAGGCAGGGAATCAGCCCCAGCATTTT. Its translation: CASSLEAGNQPQHF.